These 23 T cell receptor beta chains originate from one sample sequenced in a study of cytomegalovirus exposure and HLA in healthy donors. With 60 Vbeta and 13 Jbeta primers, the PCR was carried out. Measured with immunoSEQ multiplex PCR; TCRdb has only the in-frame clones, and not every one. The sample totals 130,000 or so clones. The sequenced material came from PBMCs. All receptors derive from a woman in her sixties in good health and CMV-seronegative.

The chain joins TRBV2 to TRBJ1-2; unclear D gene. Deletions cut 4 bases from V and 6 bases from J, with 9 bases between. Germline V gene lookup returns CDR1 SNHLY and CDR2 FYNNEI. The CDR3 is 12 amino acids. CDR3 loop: CASSGSVHGYTF. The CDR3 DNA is TGTGCCAGCAGTGGTAGTGTGCATGGCTACACCTTC.

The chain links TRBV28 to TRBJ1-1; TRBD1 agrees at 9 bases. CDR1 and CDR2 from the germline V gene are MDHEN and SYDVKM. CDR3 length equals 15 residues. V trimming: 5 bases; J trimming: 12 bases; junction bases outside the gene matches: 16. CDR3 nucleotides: TGTGCCAGCAGTCCCACTATGATGGGACAGGGTCACACTTTCTTT. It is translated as CASSPTMMGQGHTFF.

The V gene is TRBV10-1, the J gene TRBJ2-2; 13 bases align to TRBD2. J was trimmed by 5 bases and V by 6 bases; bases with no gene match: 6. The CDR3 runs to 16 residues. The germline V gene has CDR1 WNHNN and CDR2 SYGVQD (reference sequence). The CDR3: CASSPAGLAGTGELFF. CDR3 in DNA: TGCGCCAGCAGCCCCGCGGGACTAGCGGGGACCGGGGAGCTGTTTTTT.

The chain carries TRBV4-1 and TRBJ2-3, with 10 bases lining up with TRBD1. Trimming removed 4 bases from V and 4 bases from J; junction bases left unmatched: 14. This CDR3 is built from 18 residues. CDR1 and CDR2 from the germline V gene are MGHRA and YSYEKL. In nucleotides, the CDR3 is TGCGCCAGCAGCCCCTTAAACACCGGGACAGGGGACTCAGATACGCAGTATTTT. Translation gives CASSPLNTGTGDSDTQYF.

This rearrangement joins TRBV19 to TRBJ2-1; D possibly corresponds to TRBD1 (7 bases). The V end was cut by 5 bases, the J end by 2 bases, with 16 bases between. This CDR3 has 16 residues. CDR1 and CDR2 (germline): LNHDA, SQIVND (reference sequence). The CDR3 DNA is TGTGCCAGTAGTCCCAGCGGAGGGGGCGCCTACAATGAGCAGTTCTTC. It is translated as CASSPSGGGAYNEQFF.

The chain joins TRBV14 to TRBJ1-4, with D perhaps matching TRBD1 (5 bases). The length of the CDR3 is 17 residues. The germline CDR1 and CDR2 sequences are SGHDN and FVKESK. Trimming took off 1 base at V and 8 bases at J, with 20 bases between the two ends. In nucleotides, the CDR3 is TGTGCCAGCAGCCAAGGCAGTCAAGGCAGGGTGGCCGAAAAACTGTTTTTT. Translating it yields CASSQGSQGRVAEKLFF.

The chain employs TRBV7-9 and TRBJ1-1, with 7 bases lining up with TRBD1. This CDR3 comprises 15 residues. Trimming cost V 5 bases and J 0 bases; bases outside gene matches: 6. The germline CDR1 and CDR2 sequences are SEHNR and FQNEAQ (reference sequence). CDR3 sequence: CASSHVQGMNTEAFF. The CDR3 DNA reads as TGTGCCAGCAGCCATGTACAGGGGATGAACACTGAAGCTTTCTTT.

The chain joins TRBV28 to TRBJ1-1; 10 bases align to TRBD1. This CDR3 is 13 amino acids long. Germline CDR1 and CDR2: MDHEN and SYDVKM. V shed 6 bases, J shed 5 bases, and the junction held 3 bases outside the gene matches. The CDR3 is CASRSGQGTEAFF. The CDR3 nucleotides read TGTGCCAGCAGGTCGGGACAGGGGACTGAAGCTTTCTTT.

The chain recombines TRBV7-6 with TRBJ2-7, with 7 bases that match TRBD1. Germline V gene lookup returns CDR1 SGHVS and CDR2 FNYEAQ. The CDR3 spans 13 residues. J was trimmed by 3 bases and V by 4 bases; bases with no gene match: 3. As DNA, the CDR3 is TGTGCCAGCAGCTCATACAGGGGCTACGAGCAGTACTTC. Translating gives CASSSYRGYEQYF.

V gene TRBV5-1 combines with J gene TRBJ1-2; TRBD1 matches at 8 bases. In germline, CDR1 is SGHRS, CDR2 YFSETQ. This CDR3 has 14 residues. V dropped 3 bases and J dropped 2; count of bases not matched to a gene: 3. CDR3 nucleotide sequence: TGCGCCAGCAGCTCTGGACAGGGCAACTATGGCTACACCTTC. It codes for CASSSGQGNYGYTF.

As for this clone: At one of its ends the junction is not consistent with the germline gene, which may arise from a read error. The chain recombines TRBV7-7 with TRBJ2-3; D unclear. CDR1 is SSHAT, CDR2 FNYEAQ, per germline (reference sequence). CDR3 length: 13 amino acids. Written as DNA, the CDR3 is TGTGCTAGCAGCTTATCAGGCACAGATACGCAGTATTTT. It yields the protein CASSLSGTDTQYF. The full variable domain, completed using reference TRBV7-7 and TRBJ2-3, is GAGVSQSPRYKVTKRGQDVTLRCDPISSHATLYWYQQALGQGPEFLTYFNYEAQPDKSGLPSDRFSAERPEGSISTLTIQRTEQRDSAMYRCASSLSGTDTQYFGPGTRLTVL.

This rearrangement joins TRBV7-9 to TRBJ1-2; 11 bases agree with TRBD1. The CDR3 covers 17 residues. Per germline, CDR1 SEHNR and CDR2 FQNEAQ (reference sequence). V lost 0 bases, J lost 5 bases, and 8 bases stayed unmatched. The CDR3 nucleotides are TGTGCCAGCAGCTTAGCGGCGCGGGACAGGGGGTTATATGGCTACACCTTC. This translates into CASSLAARDRGLYGYTF. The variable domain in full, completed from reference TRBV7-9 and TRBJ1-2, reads DTGVSQNPRHKITKRGQNVTFRCDPISEHNRLYWYRQTLGQGPEFLTYFQNEAQLEKSRLLSDRFSAERPKGSFSTLEIQRTEQGDSAMYLCASSLAARDRGLYGYTFGSGTRLTVV.

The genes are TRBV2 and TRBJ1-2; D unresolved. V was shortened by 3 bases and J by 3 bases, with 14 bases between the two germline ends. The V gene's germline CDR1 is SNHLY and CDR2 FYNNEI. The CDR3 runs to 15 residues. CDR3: CASSDLGSSDYGYTF. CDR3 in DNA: TGTGCCAGCAGTGACCTAGGCTCGTCAGACTATGGCTACACCTTC.

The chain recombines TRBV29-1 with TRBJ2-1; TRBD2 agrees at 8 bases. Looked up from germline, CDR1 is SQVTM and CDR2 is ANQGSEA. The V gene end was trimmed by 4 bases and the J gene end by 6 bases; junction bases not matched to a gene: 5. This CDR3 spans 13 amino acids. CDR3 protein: CSVVAGGSNEQFF. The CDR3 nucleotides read TGCAGCGTTGTTGCGGGGGGAAGCAATGAGCAGTTCTTC.

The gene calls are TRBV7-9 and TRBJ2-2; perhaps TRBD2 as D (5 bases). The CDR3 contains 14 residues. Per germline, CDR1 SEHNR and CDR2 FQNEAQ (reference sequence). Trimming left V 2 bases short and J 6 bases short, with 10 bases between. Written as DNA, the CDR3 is TGTGCCAGCAGCTTACGGGAACAGTCCGGGGAGCTGTTTTTT. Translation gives CASSLREQSGELFF.

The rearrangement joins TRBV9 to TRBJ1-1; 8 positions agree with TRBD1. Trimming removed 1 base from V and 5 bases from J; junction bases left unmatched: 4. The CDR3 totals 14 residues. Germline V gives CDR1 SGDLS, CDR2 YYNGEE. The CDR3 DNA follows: TGTGCCAGCAGCGTACGACAGGGGTCTACTGAAGCTTTCTTT. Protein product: CASSVRQGSTEAFF.

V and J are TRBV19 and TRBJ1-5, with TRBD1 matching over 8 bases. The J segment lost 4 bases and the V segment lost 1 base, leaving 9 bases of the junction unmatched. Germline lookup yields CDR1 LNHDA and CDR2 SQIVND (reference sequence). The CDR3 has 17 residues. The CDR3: CASSIAPTGEGNQPQHF. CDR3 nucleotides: TGTGCCAGTAGTATAGCCCCGACAGGGGAGGGGAATCAGCCCCAGCATTTT.

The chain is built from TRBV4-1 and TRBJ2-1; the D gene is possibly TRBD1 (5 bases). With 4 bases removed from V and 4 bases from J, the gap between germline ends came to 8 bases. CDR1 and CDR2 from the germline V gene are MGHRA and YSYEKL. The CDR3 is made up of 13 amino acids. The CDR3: CASSPNRYNEQFF. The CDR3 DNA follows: TGCGCCAGCAGCCCGAACAGGTACAATGAGCAGTTCTTC.

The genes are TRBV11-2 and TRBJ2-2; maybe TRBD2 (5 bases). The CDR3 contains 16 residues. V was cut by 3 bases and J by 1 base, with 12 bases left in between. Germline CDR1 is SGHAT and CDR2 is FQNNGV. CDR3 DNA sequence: TGTGCCAGCAGCTTGCTAAGGAGCGGGAACACCGGGGAGCTGTTTTTT. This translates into CASSLLRSGNTGELFF.

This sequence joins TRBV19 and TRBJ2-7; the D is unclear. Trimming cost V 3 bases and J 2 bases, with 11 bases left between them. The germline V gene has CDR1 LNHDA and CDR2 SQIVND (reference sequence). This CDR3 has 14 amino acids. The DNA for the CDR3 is TGTGCCAGTAGTATGAAATGGGCGACCTACGAGCAGTACTTC. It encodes CASSMKWATYEQYF.

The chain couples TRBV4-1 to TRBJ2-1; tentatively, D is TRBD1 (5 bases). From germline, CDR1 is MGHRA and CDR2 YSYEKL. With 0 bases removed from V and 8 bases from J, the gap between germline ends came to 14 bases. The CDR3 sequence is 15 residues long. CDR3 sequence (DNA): TGCGCCAGCAGCCAAGAGGGGCAGTTTTTGGATGAGCAGTTCTTC. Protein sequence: CASSQEGQFLDEQFF.

The CDR3 sequence is CASSLHSAGELFF. The CDR3 nucleotides read TGTGCCAGCAGCCTCCATAGTGCCGGGGAGCTGTTTTTT. V usage is TRBV7-9 and J usage is TRBJ2-2; D gene uncertain. Trimming took 5 bases from V and 6 from J, leaving 10 bases between them. This CDR3 has 13 amino acids. Germline V gene lookup returns CDR1 SEHNR and CDR2 FQNEAQ (reference sequence).

The CDR3 coding sequence is TGTGCCACCAGCAGAGCGGGACAGGGGGCCTACGAGCAGTACTTC. The encoded protein is CATSRAGQGAYEQYF. V gene TRBV15 combines with J gene TRBJ2-7, with 11 bases matching TRBD1. The CDR3 is 15 residues long. Looked up from germline, CDR1 is LNHNV and CDR2 is YYDKDF (reference sequence). V lost 1 base, J lost 2 bases, and 1 base stayed unmatched.